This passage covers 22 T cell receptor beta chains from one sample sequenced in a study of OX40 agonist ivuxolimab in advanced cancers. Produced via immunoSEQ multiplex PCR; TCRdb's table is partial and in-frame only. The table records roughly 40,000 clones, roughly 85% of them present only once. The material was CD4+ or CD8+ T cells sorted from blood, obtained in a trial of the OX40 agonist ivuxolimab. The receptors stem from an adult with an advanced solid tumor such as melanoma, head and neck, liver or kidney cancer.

The CDR3 DNA sequence: TGTGCCAGCAGCCGAACAAGCACAGATACGCAGTATTTT. Translation: CASSRTSTDTQYF. This chain uses TRBV7-7 with TRBJ2-3; no clear D. In germline, CDR1 is SSHAT, CDR2 FNYEAQ (reference sequence). This CDR3 is built from 13 residues. V was cut by 5 bases and J by 0 bases, with 6 bases left in between.

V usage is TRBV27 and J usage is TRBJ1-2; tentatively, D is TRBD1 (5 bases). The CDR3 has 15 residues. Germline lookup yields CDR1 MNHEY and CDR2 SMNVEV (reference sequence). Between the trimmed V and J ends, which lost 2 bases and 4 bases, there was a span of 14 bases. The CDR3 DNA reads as TGTGCCAGCAGTTTAACCCGACAGTCCCCCTATGGCTACACCTTC. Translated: CASSLTRQSPYGYTF.

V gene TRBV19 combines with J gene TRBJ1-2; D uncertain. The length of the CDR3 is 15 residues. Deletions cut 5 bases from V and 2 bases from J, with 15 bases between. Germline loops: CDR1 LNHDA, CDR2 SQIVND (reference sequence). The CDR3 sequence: CASSPRPNSNYGYTF. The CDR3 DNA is TGTGCCAGTAGTCCCCGACCCAATTCAAACTATGGCTACACCTTC.

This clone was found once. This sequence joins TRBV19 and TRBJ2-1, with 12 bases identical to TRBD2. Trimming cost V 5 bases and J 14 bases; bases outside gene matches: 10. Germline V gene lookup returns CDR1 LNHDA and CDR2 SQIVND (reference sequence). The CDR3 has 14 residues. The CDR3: CASSFTTSGSSKFF. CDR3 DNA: TGTGCCAGTAGTTTTACGACTAGCGGGAGTTCCAAGTTCTTC.

The DNA for the CDR3 is TGTGCCAGCAGTTTCACGACAGGGGGCAACACCGGGGAGCTGTTTTTT. Translated, it gives CASSFTTGGNTGELFF. This rearrangement joins TRBV27 to TRBJ2-2; 10 bases agree with TRBD1. Germline trimming cut 3 bases from V and 2 bases from J; bases unmatched to any gene: 3. The CDR3 has 16 amino acids. Per the germline V gene, CDR1 is MNHEY and CDR2 is SMNVEV (reference sequence).

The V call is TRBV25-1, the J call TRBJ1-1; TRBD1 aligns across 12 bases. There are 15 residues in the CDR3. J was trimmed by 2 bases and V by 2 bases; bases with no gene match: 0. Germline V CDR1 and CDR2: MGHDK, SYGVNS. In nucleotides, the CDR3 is TGTGCCAGCAGTGAAGGGACAGGGGGCAACACTGAAGCTTTCTTT. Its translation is CASSEGTGGNTEAFF.

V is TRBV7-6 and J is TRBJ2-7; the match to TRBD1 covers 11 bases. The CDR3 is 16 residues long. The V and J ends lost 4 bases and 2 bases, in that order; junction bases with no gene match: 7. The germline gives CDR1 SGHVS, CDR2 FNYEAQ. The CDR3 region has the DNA TGTGCCAGCAGCTCTGGACAGGGGGCGCTTGCCTACGAGCAGTACTTC. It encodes CASSSGQGALAYEQYF.

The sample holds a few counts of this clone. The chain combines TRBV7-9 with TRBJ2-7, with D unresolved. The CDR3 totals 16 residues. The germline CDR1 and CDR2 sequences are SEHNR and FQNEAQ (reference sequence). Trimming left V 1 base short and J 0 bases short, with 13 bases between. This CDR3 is CASSLVFGRNSYEQYF. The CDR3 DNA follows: TGTGCCAGCAGCTTAGTCTTCGGGCGGAACTCCTACGAGCAGTACTTC.

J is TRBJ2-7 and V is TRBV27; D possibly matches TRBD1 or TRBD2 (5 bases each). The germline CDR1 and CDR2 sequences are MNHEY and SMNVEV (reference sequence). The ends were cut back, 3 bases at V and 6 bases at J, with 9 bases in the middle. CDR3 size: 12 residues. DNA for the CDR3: TGTGCCAGCAGTTTTATTGGGGGCGAGCAGTACTTC. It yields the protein CASSFIGGEQYF.

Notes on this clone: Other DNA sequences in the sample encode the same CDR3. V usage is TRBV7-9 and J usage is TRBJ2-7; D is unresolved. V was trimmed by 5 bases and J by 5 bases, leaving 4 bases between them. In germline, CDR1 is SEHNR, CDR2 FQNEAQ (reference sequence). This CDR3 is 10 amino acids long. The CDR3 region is CASSPDEQYF. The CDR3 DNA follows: TGTGCCAGCAGCCCCGACGAGCAGTACTTC.

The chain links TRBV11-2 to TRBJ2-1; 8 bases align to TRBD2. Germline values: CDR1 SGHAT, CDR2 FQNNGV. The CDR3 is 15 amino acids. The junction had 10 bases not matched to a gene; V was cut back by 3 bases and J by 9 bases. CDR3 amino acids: CASSFGRGLGLEQFF. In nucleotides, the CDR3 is TGTGCCAGCAGCTTCGGTCGGGGACTAGGGCTTGAGCAGTTCTTC. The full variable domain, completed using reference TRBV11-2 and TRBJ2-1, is EAGVAQSPRYKIIEKRQSVAFWCNPISGHATLYWYQQILGQGPKLLIQFQNNGVVDDSQLPKDRFSAERLKGVDSTLKIQPAKLEDSAVYLCASSFGRGLGLEQFFGPGTRLTVL.

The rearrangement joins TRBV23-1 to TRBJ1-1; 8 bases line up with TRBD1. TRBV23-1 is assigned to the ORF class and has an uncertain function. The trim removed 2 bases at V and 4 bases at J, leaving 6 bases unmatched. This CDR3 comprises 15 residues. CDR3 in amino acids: CASSQSPDRGTEAFF. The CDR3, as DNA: TGCGCCAGCAGTCAAAGCCCTGACAGGGGCACTGAAGCTTTCTTT.

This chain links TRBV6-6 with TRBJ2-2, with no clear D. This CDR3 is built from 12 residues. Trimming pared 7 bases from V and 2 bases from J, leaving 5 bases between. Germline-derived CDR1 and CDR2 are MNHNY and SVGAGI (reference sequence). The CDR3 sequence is CASTSNTGELFF. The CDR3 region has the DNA TGTGCCAGCACAAGTAACACCGGGGAGCTGTTTTTT.

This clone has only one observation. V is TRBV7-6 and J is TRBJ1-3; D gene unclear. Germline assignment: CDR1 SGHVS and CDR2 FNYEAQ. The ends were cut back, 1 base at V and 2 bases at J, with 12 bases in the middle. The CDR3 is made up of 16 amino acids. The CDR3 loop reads CASSLGPGSPGNTIYF. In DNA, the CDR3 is TGTGCCAGCAGCTTAGGCCCCGGGTCACCTGGAAACACCATATATTTT. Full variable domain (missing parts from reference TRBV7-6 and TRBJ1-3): GAGVSQSPRYKVTKRGQDVALRCDPISGHVSLYWYRQALGQGPEFLTYFNYEAQQDKSGLPNDRFSAERPEGSISTLTIQRTEQRDSAMYRCASSLGPGSPGNTIYFGEGSWLTVV.

CDR3 coding DNA: TGTGCCAGCAGCGCTATAGCGGGATATCTAAATGAGCAGTTCTTC. Protein: CASSAIAGYLNEQFF. This rearrangement joins TRBV9 to TRBJ2-1, with 8 bases that match TRBD2. J gave up 7 bases and V 3 bases, and 9 bases lay outside the gene matches. Germline CDR1 and CDR2: SGDLS and YYNGEE. CDR3 size: 15 residues.

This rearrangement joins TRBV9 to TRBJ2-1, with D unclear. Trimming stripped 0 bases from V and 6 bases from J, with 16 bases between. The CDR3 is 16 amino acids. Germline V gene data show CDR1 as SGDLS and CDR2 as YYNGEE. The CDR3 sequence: CASSVDGVFSSNEQFF. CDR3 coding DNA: TGTGCCAGCAGCGTAGATGGAGTTTTTAGTTCCAATGAGCAGTTCTTC.

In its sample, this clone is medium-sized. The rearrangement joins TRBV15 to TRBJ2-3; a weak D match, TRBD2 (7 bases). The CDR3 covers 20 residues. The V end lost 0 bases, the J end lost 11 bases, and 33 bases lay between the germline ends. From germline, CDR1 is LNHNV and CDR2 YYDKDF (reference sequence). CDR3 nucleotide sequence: TGTGCCACCAGCAGAGATCTAGGGGGGAGCGGAAGCGGGGCCCCCGAGGAGCAGTATTTT. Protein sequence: CATSRDLGGSGSGAPEEQYF.

The CDR3 DNA sequence: TGTGCCAGCAGTCCTTCTGCAGACGGAACCAAAAACATTCAGTACTTC. This sequence encodes CASSPSADGTKNIQYF. The V and J genes are TRBV27 and TRBJ2-4; D gene ambiguous. This CDR3 is 16 amino acids long. The germline V and J ends were trimmed by 5 bases and 2 bases, with 16 bases remaining between them. CDR1 MNHEY and CDR2 SMNVEV come from the germline V gene (reference sequence).

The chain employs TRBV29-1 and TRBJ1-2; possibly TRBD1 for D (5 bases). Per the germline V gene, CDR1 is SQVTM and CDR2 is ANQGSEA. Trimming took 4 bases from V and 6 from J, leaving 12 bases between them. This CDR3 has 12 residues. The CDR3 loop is CSVARARDGYTF. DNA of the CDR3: TGCAGCGTTGCCCGCGCCAGGGATGGCTACACCTTC.

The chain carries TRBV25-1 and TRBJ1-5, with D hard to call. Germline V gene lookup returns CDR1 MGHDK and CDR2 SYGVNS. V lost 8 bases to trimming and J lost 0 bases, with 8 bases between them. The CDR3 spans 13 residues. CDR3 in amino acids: CASSPNSNQPQHF. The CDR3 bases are TGTGCCAGCTCACCGAATAGCAATCAGCCCCAGCATTTT.

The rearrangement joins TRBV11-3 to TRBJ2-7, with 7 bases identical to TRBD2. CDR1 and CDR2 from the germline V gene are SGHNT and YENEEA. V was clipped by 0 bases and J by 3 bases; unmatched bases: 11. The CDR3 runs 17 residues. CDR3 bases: TGTGCCAGCAGCTTAGAGGGGGGGTACCAGAGGGTCTACGAGCAGTACTTC. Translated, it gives CASSLEGGYQRVYEQYF.

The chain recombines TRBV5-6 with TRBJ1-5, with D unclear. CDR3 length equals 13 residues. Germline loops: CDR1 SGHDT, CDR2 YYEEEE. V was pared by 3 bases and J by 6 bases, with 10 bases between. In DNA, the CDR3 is TGTGCCAGCAGCTCGGGTTTCTCTCAGCCCCAGCATTTT. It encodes CASSSGFSQPQHF.